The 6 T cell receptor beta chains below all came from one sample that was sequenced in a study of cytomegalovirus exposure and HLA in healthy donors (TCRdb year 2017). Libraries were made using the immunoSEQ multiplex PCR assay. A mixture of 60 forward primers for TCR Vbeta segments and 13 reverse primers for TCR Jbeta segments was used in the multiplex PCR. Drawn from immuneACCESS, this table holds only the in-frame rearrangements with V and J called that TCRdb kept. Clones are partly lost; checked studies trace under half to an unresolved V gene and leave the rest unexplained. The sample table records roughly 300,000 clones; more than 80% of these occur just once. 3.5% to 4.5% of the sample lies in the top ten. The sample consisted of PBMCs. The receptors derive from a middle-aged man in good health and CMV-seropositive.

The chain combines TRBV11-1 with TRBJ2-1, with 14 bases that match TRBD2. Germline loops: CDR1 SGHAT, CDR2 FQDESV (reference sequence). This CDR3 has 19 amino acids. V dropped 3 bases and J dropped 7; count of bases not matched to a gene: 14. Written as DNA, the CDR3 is TGTGCCAGCAGCTTTACCGGGACTAGCGGGAGTAACGGGTATAATGAGCAGTTCTTC. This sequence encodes CASSFTGTSGSNGYNEQFF.

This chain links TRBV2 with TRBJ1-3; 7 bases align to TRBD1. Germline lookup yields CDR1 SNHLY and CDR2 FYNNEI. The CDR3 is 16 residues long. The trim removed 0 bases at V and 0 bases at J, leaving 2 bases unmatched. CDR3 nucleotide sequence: TGTGCCAGCAGTGAAGCGGACAGGAGCTCTGGAAACACCATATATTTT. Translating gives CASSEADRSSGNTIYF.

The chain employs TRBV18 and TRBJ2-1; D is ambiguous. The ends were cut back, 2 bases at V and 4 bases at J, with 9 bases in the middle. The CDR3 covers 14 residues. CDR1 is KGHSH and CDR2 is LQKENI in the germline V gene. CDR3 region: CASSPSWQYNEQFF. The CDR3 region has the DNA TGTGCCAGCTCACCATCGTGGCAGTACAATGAGCAGTTCTTC.

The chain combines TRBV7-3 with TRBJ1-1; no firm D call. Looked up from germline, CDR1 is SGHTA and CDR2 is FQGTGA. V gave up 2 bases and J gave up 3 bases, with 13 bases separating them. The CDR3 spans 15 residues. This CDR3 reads CASSLDRAGHTEAFF. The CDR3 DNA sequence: TGTGCCAGCAGCTTAGATAGAGCAGGTCACACTGAAGCTTTCTTT.

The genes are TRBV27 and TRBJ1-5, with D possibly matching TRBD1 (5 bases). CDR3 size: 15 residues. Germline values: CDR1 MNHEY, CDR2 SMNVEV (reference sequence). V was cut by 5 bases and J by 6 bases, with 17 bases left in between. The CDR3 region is CASSQGWLGGQPQHF. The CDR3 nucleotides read TGTGCCAGCAGTCAGGGATGGCTGGGGGGTCAGCCCCAGCATTTT.

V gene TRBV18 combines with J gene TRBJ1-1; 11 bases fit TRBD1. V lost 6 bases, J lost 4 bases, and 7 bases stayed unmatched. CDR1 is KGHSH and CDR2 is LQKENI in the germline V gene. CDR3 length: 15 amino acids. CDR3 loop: CASSTSGTGGTEAFF. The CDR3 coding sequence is TGTGCCAGCTCCACCAGTGGGACAGGGGGCACTGAAGCTTTCTTT. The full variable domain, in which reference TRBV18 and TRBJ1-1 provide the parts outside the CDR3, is NAGVMQNPRHLVRRRGQEARLRCSPMKGHSHVYWYRQLPEEGLKFMVYLQKENIIDESGMPKERFSAEFPKEGPSILRIQQVVRGDSAAYFCASSTSGTGGTEAFFGQGTRLTVV.